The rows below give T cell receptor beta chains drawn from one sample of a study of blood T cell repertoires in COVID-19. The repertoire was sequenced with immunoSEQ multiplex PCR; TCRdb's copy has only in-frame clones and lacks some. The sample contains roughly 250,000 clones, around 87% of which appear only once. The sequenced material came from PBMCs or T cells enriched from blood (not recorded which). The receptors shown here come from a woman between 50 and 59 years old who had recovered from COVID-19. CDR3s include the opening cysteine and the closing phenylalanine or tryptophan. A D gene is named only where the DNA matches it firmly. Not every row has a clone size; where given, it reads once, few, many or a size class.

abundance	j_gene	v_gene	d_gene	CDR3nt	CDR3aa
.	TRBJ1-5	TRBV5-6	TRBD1	TGTGCCAGCAGCTCCTTAACGACAGGGGAGAATCAGCCCCAGCATTTT	CASSSLTTGENQPQHF
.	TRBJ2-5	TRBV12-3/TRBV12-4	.	TGTGCCAGCAGTTTAGAAGGGGACCAGTACTTC	CASSLEGDQYF
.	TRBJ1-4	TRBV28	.	TGTGCCAGCAGTTTCCCCACAACTAATGAAAAACTGTTTTTT	CASSFPTTNEKLFF
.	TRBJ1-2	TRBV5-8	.	TGTGCCAGCAGCCCGGGAGCGGGGGCGGTCTATGGCTACACCTTC	CASSPGAGAVYGYTF
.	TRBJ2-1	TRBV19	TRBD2	TGTGCCAGTAGTATATCGACTAGCGGGAGGGCCTATGAGCAGTTCTTC	CASSISTSGRAYEQFF
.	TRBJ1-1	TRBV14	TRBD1	TGTGCCAGCAGCCAGCGGGACAGGGGGCCGTGGAACACTGAAGCTTTCTTT	CASSQRDRGPWNTEAFF
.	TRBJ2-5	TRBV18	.	TGTGCCAGCTCACCACCGAACCTACAAGAGACCCAGTACTTC	CASSPPNLQETQYF
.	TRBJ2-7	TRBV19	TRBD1	TGTGCCAGTAGGAGGGGAGGACAGGGGGACTACGAGCAGTACTTC	CASRRGGQGDYEQYF
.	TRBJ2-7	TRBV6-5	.	TGTGCCAGCAGCCCCCGGGACTTCACCTACGAGCAGTACTTC	CASSPRDFTYEQYF
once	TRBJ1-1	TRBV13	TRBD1	TGTGCCAGCAGCTTAGGGGGACAGGGTTTTGACACTGAAGCTTTCTTT	CASSLGGQGFDTEAFF
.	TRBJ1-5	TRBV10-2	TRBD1	TGCGCCAGCAGCGGGACAGGGGGTATCAATCAGCCCCAGCATTTT	CASSGTGGINQPQHF
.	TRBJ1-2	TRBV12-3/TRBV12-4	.	TGTGCCAGCAGGCCGCAGGGTCCTTATGGCTACACCTTC	CASRPQGPYGYTF
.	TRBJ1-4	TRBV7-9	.	TGTGCCAGCAGCTTAAGGCAGGCCGACCTTAATGAAAAACTGTTTTTT	CASSLRQADLNEKLFF
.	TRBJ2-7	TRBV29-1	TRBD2	TGCAGCGTCCTACTAGCGGCCTCCTACGAGCAGTACTTC	CSVLLAASYEQYF
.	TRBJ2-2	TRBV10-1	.	TGCGCCAGCAGTGAGGCCAGCACCGGGGAGCTGTTTTTT	CASSEASTGELFF
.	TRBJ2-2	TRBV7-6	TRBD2	TGTGCCAGCAGCTCTCTAGCGGGAGGTACCGGGGAGCTGTTTTTT	CASSSLAGGTGELFF
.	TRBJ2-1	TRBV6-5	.	TGTGCCAGCTTCCTATTTGTGAATGAGCAGTTCTTC	CASFLFVNEQFF
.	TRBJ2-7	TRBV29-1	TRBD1	TGCAGCGTTGTAGGACAGGGCCCCTACGAGCAGTACTTC	CSVVGQGPYEQYF
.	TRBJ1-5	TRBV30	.	TGTGCCTGGTCAAGCCAAAGAGATCAGCCCCAGCATTTT	CAWSSQRDQPQHF
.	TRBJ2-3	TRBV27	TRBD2	TGTGCCAGCAGTTTCCGCGGGACTAGCGGCACAGATACGCAGTATTTT	CASSFRGTSGTDTQYF
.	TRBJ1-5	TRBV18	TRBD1	TGTGCCAGCTCACCATCGACAGGGATCAATCAGCCCCAGCATTTT	CASSPSTGINQPQHF
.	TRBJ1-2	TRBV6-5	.	TGTGCCAGCGAGGCGGGCTATGGCTACACCTTC	CASEAGYGYTF
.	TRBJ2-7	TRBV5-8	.	TGTGCCAGCACCTCACGCGAGGAAAACTACGAGCAGTACTTC	CASTSREENYEQYF
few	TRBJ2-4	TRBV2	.	TGTGCCAGCAGTCGGGAGAGCAAAAACATTCAGTACTTC	CASSRESKNIQYF
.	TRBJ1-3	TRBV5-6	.	TGTGCCAGCAGCTTGGATCCAGGGTTCGGAAACACCATATATTTT	CASSLDPGFGNTIYF
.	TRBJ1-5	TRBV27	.	TGTGCCAGCAGTTTATCGGCAGGCAATCAGCCCCAGCATTTT	CASSLSAGNQPQHF
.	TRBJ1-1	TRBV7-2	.	TGTGCCAGCAGCCTGAAGACAGGAGTCATGAACACTGAAGCTTTCTTT	CASSLKTGVMNTEAFF